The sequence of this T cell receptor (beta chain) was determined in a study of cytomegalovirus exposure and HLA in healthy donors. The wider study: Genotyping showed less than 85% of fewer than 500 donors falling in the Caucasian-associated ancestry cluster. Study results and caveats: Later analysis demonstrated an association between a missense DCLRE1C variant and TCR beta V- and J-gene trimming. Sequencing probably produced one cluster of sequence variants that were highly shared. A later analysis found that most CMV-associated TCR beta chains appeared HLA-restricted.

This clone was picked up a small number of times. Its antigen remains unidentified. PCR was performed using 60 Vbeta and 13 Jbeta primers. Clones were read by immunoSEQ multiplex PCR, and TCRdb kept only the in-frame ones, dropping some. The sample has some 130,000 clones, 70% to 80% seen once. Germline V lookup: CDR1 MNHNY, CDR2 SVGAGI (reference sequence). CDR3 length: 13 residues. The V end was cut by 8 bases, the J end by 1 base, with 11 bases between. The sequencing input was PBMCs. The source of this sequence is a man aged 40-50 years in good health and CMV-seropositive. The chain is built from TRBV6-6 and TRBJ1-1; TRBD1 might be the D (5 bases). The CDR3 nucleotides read TGTGCCAGCCGATTTCAGGGGAACACTGAAGCTTTCTTT. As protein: CASRFQGNTEAFF.